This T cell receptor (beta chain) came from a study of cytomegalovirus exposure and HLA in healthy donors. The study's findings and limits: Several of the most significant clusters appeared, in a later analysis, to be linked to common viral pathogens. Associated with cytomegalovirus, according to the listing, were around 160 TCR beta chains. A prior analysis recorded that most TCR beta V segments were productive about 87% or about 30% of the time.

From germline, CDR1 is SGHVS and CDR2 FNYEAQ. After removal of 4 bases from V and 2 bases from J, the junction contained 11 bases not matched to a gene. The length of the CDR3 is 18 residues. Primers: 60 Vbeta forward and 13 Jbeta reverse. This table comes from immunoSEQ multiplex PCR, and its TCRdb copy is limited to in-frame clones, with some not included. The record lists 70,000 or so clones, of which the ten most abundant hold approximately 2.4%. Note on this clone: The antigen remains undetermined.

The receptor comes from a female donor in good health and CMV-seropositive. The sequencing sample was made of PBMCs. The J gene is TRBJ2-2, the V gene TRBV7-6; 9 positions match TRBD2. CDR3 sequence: CASSSVFGTSFNTGELFF. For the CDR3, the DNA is TGTGCCAGCAGCTCCGTGTTCGGGACTAGCTTTAACACCGGGGAGCTGTTTTTT.